This T cell receptor (beta chain) was captured in a study of T cell repertoires in cytomegalovirus infection. The study's findings and limits: Clonotypes of TCR beta that were HLA-C-restricted and CMV-specific dominated the ex vivo response.

TCRdb re-analysed the reads in MiXCR, keeping a single row per CDR3 protein. The sample holds around 170,000 distinct CDR3 sequences; under 15% are singletons and the top ten take over 20%. CDR1 is SGHAT and CDR2 is FQNNGV in the germline V gene. The ends lost 3 bases at V and 7 bases at J; junction bases unmatched: 5. This CDR3 has 14 amino acids. In its sample, this clonotype was seen many times. The target antigen is unknown. J is TRBJ2-1 and V is TRBV11-2, with 8 positions matching TRBD2. The clonotype was recovered from a human donor in good health (CMV status not recorded). Some clones in this sample may be carry-over from other donors' samples. The sequenced material came from PBMCs. CDR3 sequence reads: CASSFPGLVNEQFF. CDR3 nucleotide sequence: TGTGCCAGCAGCTTCCCGGGACTAGTGAATGAGCAGTTCTTC.